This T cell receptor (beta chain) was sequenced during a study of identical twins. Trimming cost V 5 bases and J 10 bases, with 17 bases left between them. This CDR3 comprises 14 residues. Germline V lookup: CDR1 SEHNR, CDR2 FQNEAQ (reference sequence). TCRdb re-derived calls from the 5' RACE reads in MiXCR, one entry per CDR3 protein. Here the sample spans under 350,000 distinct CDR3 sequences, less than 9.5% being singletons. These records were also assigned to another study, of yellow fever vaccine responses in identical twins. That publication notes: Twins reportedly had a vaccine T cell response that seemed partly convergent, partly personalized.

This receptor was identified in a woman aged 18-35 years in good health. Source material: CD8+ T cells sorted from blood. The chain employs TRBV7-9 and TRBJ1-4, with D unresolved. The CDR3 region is CASSQDLVSGKLFF. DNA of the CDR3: TGTGCCAGCAGCCAAGATCTCGTCAGCGGAAAACTGTTTTTT.